Listed below are T cell receptor beta chains from one sample, sequenced in a study of T cell changes during pregnancy in multiple sclerosis. Clones were read by immunoSEQ multiplex PCR, and TCRdb kept only the in-frame ones, dropping some. The profile shows about 31,000 clones, about 91% of them singletons. The material sequenced was CD8+ T cells from peripheral blood mononuclear cells, taken before pregnancy. These receptors were obtained from a female donor with multiple sclerosis, enrolled in a pregnancy study. Both conserved end residues are part of each CDR3.

V: TRBV5-8; J: TRBJ2-1; CDR3: CASSRGQLMDEQFF
V: TRBV2; J: TRBJ1-2; CDR3: CASSGEGDGNYGYTF
V: TRBV15; J: TRBJ1-6; CDR3: CATSRGQENSPLHF
V: TRBV27; J: TRBJ2-1; CDR3: CASRLSSYNEQFF
V: TRBV11-2; J: TRBJ2-1; CDR3: CASSSLTSGGGNEQFF
V: TRBV27; J: TRBJ2-7; CDR3: CASSLSPGTGASYEQYF
V: TRBV12-5; J: TRBJ1-2; CDR3: CASPTGQGTYGYTF
V: TRBV7-9; J: TRBJ1-6; CDR3: CASSGTDPNSPLHF
V: TRBV7-9; J: TRBJ2-3; CDR3: CASSLVESTDTQYF
V: TRBV29-1; J: TRBJ2-7; CDR3: CSVVVWSSYEQYF
V: TRBV11-3; J: TRBJ2-1; CDR3: CASSLVDRAAYNEQFF
V: TRBV15; J: TRBJ2-7; CDR3: CATSRLWREGSYEQYF
V: TRBV12-5; J: TRBJ2-3; CDR3: CASGNQVASGGRTDTQYF
V: TRBV28; J: TRBJ2-2; CDR3: CASSQNGAGLNTGELFF
V: TRBV15; J: TRBJ2-3; CDR3: CATSDVQRDLDTQYF
V: TRBV28; J: TRBJ1-1; CDR3: CASSLQDNTEAFF
V: TRBV18; J: TRBJ1-1; CDR3: CASSPGTVWTEAFF
V: TRBV9; J: TRBJ2-1; CDR3: CASSSTGVNEQFF
V: TRBV14; J: TRBJ1-1; CDR3: CASSQLDRWNTEAFF
V: TRBV6-5; J: TRBJ2-3; CDR3: CASSYGTSADTQYF
V: TRBV4-3; J: TRBJ1-1; CDR3: CASSQDRGAFTEAFF
V: TRBV7-3; J: TRBJ2-1; CDR3: CASSLMGTRVFGYNEQFF
V: TRBV5-3; J: TRBJ2-2; CDR3: CARSCRGQGGTGELFF
V: TRBV28; J: TRBJ2-5; CDR3: CASSLSRPEETQYF
V: TRBV7-6; J: TRBJ1-3; CDR3: CASSPGQGASGDTIYF
V: TRBV15; J: TRBJ1-1; CDR3: CATSREGEVTEAFF
V: TRBV28; J: TRBJ2-3; CDR3: CASSSHTDRSSTDTQYF
V: TRBV16; J: TRBJ2-7; CDR3: CASSQPKTGPTYEQYF
V: TRBV11-2; J: TRBJ1-1; CDR3: CASRSTGQGRNTEAFF
V: TRBV9; J: TRBJ1-4; CDR3: CASSVGATNEKLFF
V: TRBV4-1; J: TRBJ2-7; CDR3: CASSHPTSDYEQYF
V: TRBV27; J: TRBJ2-7; CDR3: CASSPAGTNYEQYF
V: TRBV6-1; J: TRBJ2-7; CDR3: CASSFIQGNEQYF
V: TRBV9; J: TRBJ2-1; CDR3: CASSVPGDRGENEQFF
V: TRBV7-8; J: TRBJ2-7; CDR3: CASSSGPGTGGYEQYF
V: TRBV6-8; J: TRBJ2-1; CDR3: CASPSGRETYNEQFF
V: TRBV6-5; J: TRBJ2-7; CDR3: CASSLFSGESSYEQYF
V: TRBV9; J: TRBJ2-3; CDR3: CASSVGDSGMHDTQYF
V: TRBV19; J: TRBJ2-1; CDR3: CASSIVNNYNEQFF
V: TRBV7-9; J: TRBJ2-5; CDR3: CASSSPGEETQYF
V: TRBV29-1; J: TRBJ2-7; CDR3: CSAGQGESSEQYF
V: TRBV15; J: TRBJ2-2; CDR3: CATSRGQGVGNSGELFF
V: TRBV7-8; J: TRBJ2-5; CDR3: CASSLPAVGGRQETQYF
V: TRBV6-4; J: TRBJ2-7; CDR3: CASSDPCGRLSYEQYF
V: TRBV10-3; J: TRBJ2-2; CDR3: CAISLALTEVGELFF
V: TRBV19; J: TRBJ2-1; CDR3: CASSDGNYNEQFF
V: TRBV21-1; J: TRBJ1-2; CDR3: CASSITNRQYNHGYTF
V: TRBV10-3; J: TRBJ2-1; CDR3: CAISEGQGSYNEQFF
V: TRBV5-4; J: TRBJ1-5; CDR3: CASSAGEGPQHF
V: TRBV7-3; J: TRBJ2-7; CDR3: CASSSRQGVIYEQYF
V: TRBV5-6; J: TRBJ1-1; CDR3: CASSPSRQGAYTEAFF
V: TRBV6-1; J: TRBJ2-2; CDR3: CASRETSGSSGELFF
V: TRBV27; J: TRBJ2-1; CDR3: CASSLSSSYEQFF
V: TRBV13; J: TRBJ2-1; CDR3: CASSSMAKQFF
V: TRBV11-3; J: TRBJ2-1; CDR3: CASSATWDRGNEQFF
V: TRBV6-1; J: TRBJ1-1; CDR3: CANGENTEAFF
V: TRBV5-6; J: TRBJ1-4; CDR3: CASSSKCCGVTNEKLFF